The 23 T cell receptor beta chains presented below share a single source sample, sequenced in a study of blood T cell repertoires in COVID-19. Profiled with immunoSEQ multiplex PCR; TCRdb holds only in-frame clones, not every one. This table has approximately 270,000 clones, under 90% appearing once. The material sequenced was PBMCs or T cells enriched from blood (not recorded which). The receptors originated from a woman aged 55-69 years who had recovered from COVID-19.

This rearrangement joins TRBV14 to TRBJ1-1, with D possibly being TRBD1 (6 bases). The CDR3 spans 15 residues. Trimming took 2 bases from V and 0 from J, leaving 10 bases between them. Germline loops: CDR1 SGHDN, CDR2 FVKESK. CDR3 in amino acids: CASSQWTAMNTEAFF. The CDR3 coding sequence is TGTGCCAGCAGCCAATGGACAGCGATGAACACTGAAGCTTTCTTT.

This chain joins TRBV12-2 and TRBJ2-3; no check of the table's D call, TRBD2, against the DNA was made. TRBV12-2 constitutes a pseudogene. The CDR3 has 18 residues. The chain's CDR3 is CASRLALPVAGTTDTQYF. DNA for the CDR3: TGTGCAAGTCGCTTAGCCTTACCTGTGGCGGGAACCACAGATACGCAGTATTTT.

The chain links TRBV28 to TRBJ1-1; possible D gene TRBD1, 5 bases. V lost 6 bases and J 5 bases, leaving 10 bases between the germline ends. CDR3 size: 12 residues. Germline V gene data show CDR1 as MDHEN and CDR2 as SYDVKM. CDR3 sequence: CASRGTLTEAFF. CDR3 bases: TGTGCCAGCAGGGGGACTTTGACTGAAGCTTTCTTT.

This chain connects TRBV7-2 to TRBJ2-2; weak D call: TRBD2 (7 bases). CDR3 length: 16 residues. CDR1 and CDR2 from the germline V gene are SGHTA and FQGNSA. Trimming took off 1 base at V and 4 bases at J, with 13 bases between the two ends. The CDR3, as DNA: TGTGCCAGCAGCTTAGATGGGGGGGCCCTCACCGGGGAGCTGTTTTTT. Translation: CASSLDGGALTGELFF. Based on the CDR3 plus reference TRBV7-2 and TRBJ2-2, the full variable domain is GAGVSQSPSNKVTEKGKDVELRCDPISGHTALYWYRQSLGQGLEFLIYFQGNSAPDKSGLPSDRFSAERTGGSVSTLTIQRTQQEDSAVYLCASSLDGGALTGELFFGEGSRLTVL.

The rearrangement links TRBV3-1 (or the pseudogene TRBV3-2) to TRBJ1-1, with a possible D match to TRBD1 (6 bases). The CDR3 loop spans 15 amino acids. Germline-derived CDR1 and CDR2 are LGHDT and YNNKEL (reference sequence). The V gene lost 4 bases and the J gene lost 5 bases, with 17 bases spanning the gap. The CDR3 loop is CASSPFQGMGTEAFF. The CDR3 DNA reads TGTGCCAGCAGCCCTTTTCAGGGGATGGGTACTGAAGCTTTCTTT.

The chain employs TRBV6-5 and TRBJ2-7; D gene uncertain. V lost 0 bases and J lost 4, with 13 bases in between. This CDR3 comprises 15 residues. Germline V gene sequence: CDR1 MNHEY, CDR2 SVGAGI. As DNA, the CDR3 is TGTGCCAGCAGTTACTCTGTCGGAGCTTTTTACGAGCAGTACTTC. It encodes CASSYSVGAFYEQYF.

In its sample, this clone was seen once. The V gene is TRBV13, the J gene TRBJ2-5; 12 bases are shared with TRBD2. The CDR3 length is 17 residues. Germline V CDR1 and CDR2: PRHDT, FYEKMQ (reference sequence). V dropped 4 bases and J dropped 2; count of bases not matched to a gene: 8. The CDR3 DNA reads TGTGCCAGCAGCTCACGACTAGCGGGAGTTCGGCAAGAGACCCAGTACTTC. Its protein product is CASSSRLAGVRQETQYF.

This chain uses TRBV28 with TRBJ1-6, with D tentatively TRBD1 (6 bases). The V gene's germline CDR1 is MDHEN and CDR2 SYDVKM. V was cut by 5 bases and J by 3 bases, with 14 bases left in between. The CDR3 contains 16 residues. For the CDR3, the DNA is TGTGCCAGCAGTACCCCCGGGACAAACTATAATTCACCCCTCCACTTT. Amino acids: CASSTPGTNYNSPLHF.

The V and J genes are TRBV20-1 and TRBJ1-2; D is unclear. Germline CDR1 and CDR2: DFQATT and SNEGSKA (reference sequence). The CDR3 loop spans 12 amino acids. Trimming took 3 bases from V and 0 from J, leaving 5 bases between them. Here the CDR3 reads CSASLANYGYTF. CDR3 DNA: TGCAGTGCTAGTCTCGCTAACTATGGCTACACCTTC.

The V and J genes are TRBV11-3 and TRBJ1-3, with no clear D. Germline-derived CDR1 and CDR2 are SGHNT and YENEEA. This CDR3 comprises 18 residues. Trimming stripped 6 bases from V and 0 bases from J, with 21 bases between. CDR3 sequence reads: CASRKRSVSTLSGNTIYF. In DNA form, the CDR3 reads TGTGCCAGCAGGAAGAGAAGTGTTTCCACCCTCTCTGGAAACACCATATATTTT.

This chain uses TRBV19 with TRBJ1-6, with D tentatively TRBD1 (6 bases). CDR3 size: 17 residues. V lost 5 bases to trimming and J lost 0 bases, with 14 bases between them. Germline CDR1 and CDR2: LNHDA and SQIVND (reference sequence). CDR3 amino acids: CASSASGASSYNSPLHF. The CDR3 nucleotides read TGTGCCAGTAGTGCTTCAGGGGCGAGCTCCTATAATTCACCCCTCCACTTT.

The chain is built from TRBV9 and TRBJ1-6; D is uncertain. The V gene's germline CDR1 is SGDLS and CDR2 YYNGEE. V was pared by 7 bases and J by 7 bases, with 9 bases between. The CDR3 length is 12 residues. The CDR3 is CASGQNNSPLHF. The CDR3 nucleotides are TGTGCCAGCGGGCAGAACAATTCACCCCTCCACTTT.

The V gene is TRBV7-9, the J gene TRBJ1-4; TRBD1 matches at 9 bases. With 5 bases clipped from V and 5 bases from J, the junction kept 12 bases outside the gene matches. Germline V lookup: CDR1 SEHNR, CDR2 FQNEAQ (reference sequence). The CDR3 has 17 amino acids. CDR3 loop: CASSVWDREGRNEKLFF. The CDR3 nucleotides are TGTGCCAGCAGCGTATGGGACAGGGAGGGTCGCAATGAAAAACTGTTTTTT.

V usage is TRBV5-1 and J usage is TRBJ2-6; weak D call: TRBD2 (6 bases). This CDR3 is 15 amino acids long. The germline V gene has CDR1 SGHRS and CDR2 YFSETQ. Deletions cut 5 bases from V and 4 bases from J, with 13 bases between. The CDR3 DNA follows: TGCGCCAGCAGTACGGAGGGAACAGGGGCCAACGTCCTGACTTTC. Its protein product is CASSTEGTGANVLTF.

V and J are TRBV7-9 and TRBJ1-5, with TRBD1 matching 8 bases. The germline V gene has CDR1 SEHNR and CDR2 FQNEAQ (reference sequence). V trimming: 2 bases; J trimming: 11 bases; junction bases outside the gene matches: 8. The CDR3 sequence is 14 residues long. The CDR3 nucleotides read TGTGCCAGCAGCTTACAGGGGGCAGCCCTAGCCCAGCATTTT. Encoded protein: CASSLQGAALAQHF.

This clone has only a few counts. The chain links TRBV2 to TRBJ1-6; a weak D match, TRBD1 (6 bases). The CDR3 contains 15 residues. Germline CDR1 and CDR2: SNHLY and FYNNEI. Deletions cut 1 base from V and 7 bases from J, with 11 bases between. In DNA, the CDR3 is TGTGCCAGCAGTGAAGACAGGGTGGGAAATTCACCCCTCCACTTT. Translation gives CASSEDRVGNSPLHF.

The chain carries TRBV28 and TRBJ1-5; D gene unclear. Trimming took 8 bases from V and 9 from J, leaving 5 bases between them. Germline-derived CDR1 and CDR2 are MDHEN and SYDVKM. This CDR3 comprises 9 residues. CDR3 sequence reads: CASAWPQHF. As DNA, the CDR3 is TGTGCCAGCGCGTGGCCCCAGCATTTT. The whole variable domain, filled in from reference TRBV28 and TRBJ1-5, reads DVKVTQSSRYLVKRTGEKVFLECVQDMDHENMFWYRQDPGLGLRLIYFSYDVKMKEKGDIPEGYSVSREKKERFSLILESASTNQTSMYLCASAWPQHFGDGTRLSIL.

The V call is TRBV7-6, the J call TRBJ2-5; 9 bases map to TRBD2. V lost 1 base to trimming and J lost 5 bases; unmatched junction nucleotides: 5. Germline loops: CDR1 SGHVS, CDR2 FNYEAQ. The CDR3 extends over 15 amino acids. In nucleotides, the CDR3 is TGTGCCAGCAGCTTAGGTCTAGCGGGGTTTGAGACCCAGTACTTC. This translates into CASSLGLAGFETQYF.

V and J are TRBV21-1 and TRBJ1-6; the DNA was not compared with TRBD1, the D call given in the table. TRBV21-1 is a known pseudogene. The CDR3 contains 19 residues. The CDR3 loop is CASSKEGPGQGFYNSPLHF. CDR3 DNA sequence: TGTGCCAGCAGCAAAGAGGGGCCGGGACAGGGGTTCTACAATTCACCCCTCCACTTT.

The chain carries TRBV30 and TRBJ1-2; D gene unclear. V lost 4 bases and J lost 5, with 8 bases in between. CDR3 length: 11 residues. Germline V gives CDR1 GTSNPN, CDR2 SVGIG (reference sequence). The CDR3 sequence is CAWNRLYGYTF. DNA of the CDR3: TGTGCCTGGAACAGACTATATGGCTACACCTTC.

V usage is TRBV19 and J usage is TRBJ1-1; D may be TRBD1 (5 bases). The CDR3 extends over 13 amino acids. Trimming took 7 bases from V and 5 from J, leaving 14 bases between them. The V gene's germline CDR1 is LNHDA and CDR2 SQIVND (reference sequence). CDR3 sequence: CASTVGPWTEAFF. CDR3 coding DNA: TGTGCCAGTACGGTGGGGCCGTGGACTGAAGCTTTCTTT.

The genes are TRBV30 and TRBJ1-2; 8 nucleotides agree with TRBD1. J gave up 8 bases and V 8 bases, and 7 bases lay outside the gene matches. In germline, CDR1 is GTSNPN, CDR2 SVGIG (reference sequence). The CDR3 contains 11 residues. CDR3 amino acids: CAVQGAQGYTF. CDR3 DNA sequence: TGTGCCGTCCAGGGGGCGCAAGGCTACACCTTC.

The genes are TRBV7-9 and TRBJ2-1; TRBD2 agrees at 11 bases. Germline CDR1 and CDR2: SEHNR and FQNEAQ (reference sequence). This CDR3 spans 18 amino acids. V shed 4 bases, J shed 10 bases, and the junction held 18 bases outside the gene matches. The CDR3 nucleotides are TGTGCCAGCAGCTCAGGGTCGGGTAGCGGGAGGGCCGAAGCCGAGCAGTTCTTC. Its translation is CASSSGSGSGRAEAEQFF.